This is a list of T cell receptor beta chains from one sample in a study of cytomegalovirus exposure and HLA in healthy donors. Assay: immunoSEQ multiplex PCR; the TCRdb copy retains only in-frame clones and omits some. Among 150,000 to 200,000 clones listed, roughly four fifths were seen once. The sample comprised PBMCs. The receptor set was obtained from a man aged 50 to 60 in good health and CMV-seronegative. Both conserved end residues are part of each CDR3. The D gene is left open where the match is weak. Some rows have no size entry. The others give once, few or many, or a class for an expanded clone.

TRBV5-4,NA,NA,TRBJ2-5,15,CASSQAAGLSWTQYF,TGTGCCAGCAGCCAAGCGGCAGGACTTTCATGGACCCAGTACTTC
TRBV9,NA,TRBD1,TRBJ2-3,16,CASSVGNMDRGSTQYF,TGTGCCAGCAGCGTAGGAAACATGGACAGGGGGAGTACGCAGTATTTT
TRBV27,NA,TRBD1,TRBJ2-1,17,CASSPRAGTGVSNEQFF,TGTGCCAGCAGTCCCAGAGCCGGGACAGGGGTAAGCAATGAGCAGTTCTTC
TRBV9,NA,TRBD1,TRBJ1-2,16,CASSGQNRDRGSGYTF,TGTGCCAGCAGCGGGCAAAACCGGGACAGGGGGTCGGGCTACACCTTC
TRBV2,NA,TRBD1,TRBJ1-3,15,CASTRTGSSGNTIYF,TGTGCCAGCACTCGGACAGGGAGCTCTGGAAACACCATATATTTT
TRBV19,NA,TRBD1,TRBJ2-7,18,CASSIAPSRQGSSYEQYF,TGTGCCAGTAGTATAGCCCCCAGCCGACAGGGATCCTCCTACGAGCAGTACTTC
TRBV25-1,once,TRBD1,TRBJ2-5,17,CASSELPGTDIQETQYF,TGTGCCAGCAGTGAGTTACCCGGGACAGACATCCAAGAGACCCAGTACTTC
TRBV6-5,NA,NA,TRBJ1-5,14,CASSYGPPGQPQHF,TGTGCCAGCAGCTACGGTCCCCCGGGGCAGCCCCAGCATTTT
TRBV6-5,NA,TRBD1,TRBJ2-2,15,CASSRDRGSTGELFF,TGTGCCAGCAGCCGGGACAGGGGATCCACCGGGGAGCTGTTTTTT
TRBV6-5,once,TRBD2,TRBJ2-7,16,CASSYSIGLASYEQYF,TGTGCCAGCAGTTACTCGATCGGACTAGCCTCCTACGAGCAGTACTTC
TRBV6-5,NA,NA,TRBJ2-7,14,CASSSVLYSYKQYF,TGTGCCAGCAGTTCCGTTCTTTACAGCTACAAGCAGTACTTC
TRBV7-8,NA,TRBD1,TRBJ2-7,15,CASTRTGTGINEQYF,TGTGCCAGCACCCGAACCGGGACAGGTATCAACGAGCAGTACTTC
TRBV5-1,NA,NA,TRBJ1-6,13,CASNDRTDSPLHF,TGCGCCAGCAACGACAGGACGGATTCACCCCTCCACTTT
TRBV28,NA,NA,TRBJ2-2,17,CASSPHRGSIGTGELFF,TGTGCCAGCAGTCCCCATAGAGGGTCCATAGGCACCGGGGAGCTGTTTTTT
TRBV6-4,few,TRBD1,TRBJ1-2,13,CASSDGTARGYTF,TGTGCCAGCAGTGACGGGACAGCGCGGGGCTACACCTTC
TRBV28,NA,NA,TRBJ1-2,15,CASTPLGQAPYGYTF,TGTGCCAGCACCCCCCTGGGGCAGGCTCCCTATGGCTACACCTTC
TRBV7-9,NA,TRBD2,TRBJ2-3,16,CASSSLSAGGTDTQYF,TGTGCCAGCAGCTCTCTTTCGGCGGGAGGCACAGATACGCAGTATTTT
TRBV2,NA,TRBD1,TRBJ1-4,14,CASNPQGSNEKLFF,TGTGCCAGCAACCCACAGGGGTCTAATGAAAAACTGTTTTTT